Sequencing of this T cell receptor beta chain was carried out in a study of blood T cell repertoires in COVID-19. About the study: T cells, B-cell-depleted T cells, or PBMCs supplied cDNA or gDNA.

Data came from immunoSEQ multiplex PCR; TCRdb stores just in-frame clones and leaves some out. The sample lists about 250,000 clones; around 82% were seen once. V lost 5 bases to trimming and J lost 7 bases, with 13 bases between them. CDR3 length: 14 residues. The V gene's germline CDR1 is SGHRS and CDR2 YFSETQ. Seattle patients were enrolled while actively infected and followed longitudinally. This chain uses TRBV5-1 with TRBJ1-6, with D maybe TRBD1 (6 bases). The specimen was peripheral blood. The sequence came from a person aged 65 to 79 with COVID-19, enrolled during active disease. In DNA, the CDR3 is TGCGCCAGCAGGGGAAACAGGGAAAATTCACCCCTCCACTTT. It translates to CASRGNRENSPLHF.